The 9 T cell receptor beta chains presented below share a single source sample, sequenced in a study of blood T cells in healthy people across ages. Primers used in a second PCR of about 7 to 12 cycles were a sample-barcoded 5' primer and a J-beta primer mix. TCRdb ran MiXCR on the 5' RACE reads and lists one entry per CDR3 protein. The data show some 1.4 million distinct CDR3 sequences, roughly 45% seen once. Sequencing input: blood. Receptors originate from a woman in her late teens or twenties in good health.

The rearrangement uses TRBV6-5 and TRBJ1-2; 8 bases map to TRBD1. This CDR3 is 14 amino acids long. Per the germline V gene, CDR1 is MNHEY and CDR2 is SVGAGI. Trimming removed 8 bases from V and 5 bases from J; junction bases left unmatched: 10. CDR3 loop: CASYKGGQEYGYTF. The CDR3 coding sequence is TGTGCCAGCTACAAGGGGGGACAGGAGTATGGCTACACCTTC.

The chain has TRBV12-3 or TRBV12-4 and TRBJ2-1; D might be TRBD1 (6 bases). The ends were cut back, 2 bases at V and 4 bases at J, with 12 bases in the middle. The CDR3 extends over 15 amino acids. For the CDR3, the DNA is TGTGCCAGCAGTTTAAGCGGACAGAATTACAATGAGCAGTTCTTC. Translated: CASSLSGQNYNEQFF.

Ten or more counts support this clonotype. The CDR3 loop reads CASSQDGRYEQYF. The CDR3 coding sequence is TGCGCCAGCAGCCAAGACGGCCGCTACGAGCAGTACTTC. V gene TRBV4-1 combines with J gene TRBJ2-7, with no clear D. This CDR3 spans 13 amino acids. V lost 0 bases and J 3 bases, leaving 6 bases between the germline ends. Germline CDR1 reads MGHRA; CDR2 reads YSYEKL.

The rearrangement links TRBV9 to TRBJ1-4, with D possibly TRBD1 on 5 matching bases. Trimming removed 3 bases from V and 4 bases from J, with 13 bases in between. Per germline, CDR1 SGDLS and CDR2 YYNGEE. This CDR3 has 15 residues. The CDR3 sequence: CASSATPGGNEKLFF. CDR3 nucleotides: TGTGCCAGCAGCGCAACCCCGGGGGGTAATGAAAAACTGTTTTTT.

This clonotype occurred a few times. V and J are TRBV12-3 or TRBV12-4 and TRBJ1-2; D is uncertain. This CDR3 comprises 12 residues. Trimming shortened V by 2 bases and J by 6 bases, and 7 bases separated the two germline ends. The CDR3 reads CASSLNGDGYTF. CDR3 DNA sequence: TGTGCCAGCAGTTTAAACGGAGATGGCTACACCTTC.

The gene calls are TRBV11-2 and TRBJ1-2, with D possibly matching TRBD1 (5 bases). Trimming stripped 0 bases from V and 0 bases from J, with 8 bases between. There are 15 residues in the CDR3. The germline CDR1 and CDR2 sequences are SGHAT and FQNNGV. CDR3 amino acids: CASSLEGGTNYGYTF. CDR3 coding DNA: TGTGCCAGCAGCTTAGAGGGGGGGACTAACTATGGCTACACCTTC.

The chain combines TRBV18 with TRBJ2-7; 10 nucleotides line up with TRBD1. This CDR3 contains 18 residues. Looked up from germline, CDR1 is KGHSH and CDR2 is LQKENI. V was pared by 0 bases and J by 4 bases, with 12 bases of the junction left unmatched. The CDR3 sequence: CASSPPLSGTGALYEQYF. The CDR3 nucleotides are TGTGCCAGCTCACCACCGTTGAGCGGGACAGGGGCCTTATACGAGCAGTACTTC.

Worth noting for this clonotype: At one of its ends the junction is not consistent with the germline gene, which may arise from a read error. This chain links TRBV6-5 with TRBJ1-1, with no clear D. Germline CDR1 MNHEY, CDR2 SVGAGI. The CDR3 spans 13 residues. CDR3 amino acids: CASSDSKSTEAFF. In nucleotides, the CDR3 is TGTGCCAGCAGTGACTCGAAGAGCACTGAAGCTTTCTTT.

This clonotype was picked up a small number of times. J is TRBJ1-5 and V is TRBV27; possibly TRBD1 for D (6 bases). The ends were cut back, 3 bases at V and 3 bases at J, with 9 bases in the middle. Germline CDR1 and CDR2: MNHEY and SMNVEV (reference sequence). This CDR3 contains 14 residues. In DNA, the CDR3 is TGTGCCAGCAGTTTCGGACAGCCCAATCAGCCCCAGCATTTT. Translation gives CASSFGQPNQPQHF.